Here is one TCR beta chain with its context. Its antigen remains unknown. The sample belongs to a study of cytomegalovirus exposure and HLA in healthy donors. Study-wide results and caveats: Researchers catalogued approximately 160 TCR beta chains as cytomegalovirus-associated.

PCR used 60 Vbeta primers and 13 Jbeta primers. Clones were sequenced by immunoSEQ multiplex PCR, and TCRdb holds only the in-frame ones, with some missing. This sample has about 130,000 clones; more than 70% occur once, and the top ten carry about 7%. The ends lost 5 bases at V and 6 bases at J; junction bases unmatched: 6. The CDR3 consists of 14 residues. Per the germline V gene, CDR1 is MDHEN and CDR2 is SYDVKM. The chain has TRBV28 and TRBJ1-4, with 7 bases aligning to TRBD1. The TCR was taken from a woman between 25 and 40 years old in good health and CMV-seropositive. Source material: PBMCs. For the CDR3, the DNA is TGTGCCAGCAGTCTAAGGACAGGCCATGAAAAACTGTTTTTT. This codes for CASSLRTGHEKLFF.